The rows below give T cell receptor beta chains drawn from one sample of a study of graft-versus-host responses after intestinal transplantation. Their antigen targets remain unknown. Produced via immunoSEQ multiplex PCR; TCRdb's table is partial and in-frame only. The sample lists 100,000 to 120,000 clones; around 95% were seen once. The source was unstimulated CD8+ T cells sorted from spleen or lymph node cells, collected before intestinal transplant. These TCRs come from a human donor who received an intestinal transplant. CDR3s include the opening cysteine and the closing phenylalanine or tryptophan. A D gene is named only where the DNA matches it firmly.

cdr3_length: 15; d_call: .; j_call: TRBJ1-3; v_call: TRBV6-5; cdr3_nt: TGTGCCAGCAGCCTCCAGCCACTCTCTGGAAACACCATATATTTT; cdr3_aa: CASSLQPLSGNTIYF
cdr3_length: 15; d_call: TRBD1; j_call: TRBJ2-1; v_call: TRBV11-3; cdr3_nt: TGTGCCAGCAGCTCCGACAGGGTAGCCTACAATGAGCAGTTCTTC; cdr3_aa: CASSSDRVAYNEQFF
cdr3_length: 13; d_call: .; j_call: TRBJ2-7; v_call: TRBV6-1; cdr3_nt: TGTGCCAGCAGTGAAAGGGCGGGGACCGAGCAGTACTTC; cdr3_aa: CASSERAGTEQYF
cdr3_length: 16; d_call: .; j_call: TRBJ1-1; v_call: TRBV11-1; cdr3_nt: TGTGCCAGCAGCTTAGTGAGAGGACCCAGGAACACTGAAGCTTTCTTT; cdr3_aa: CASSLVRGPRNTEAFF
cdr3_length: 12; d_call: .; j_call: TRBJ2-2; v_call: TRBV7-6; cdr3_nt: TGTGCCAGCTTTGCGGGCACCGGGGAGCTGTTTTTT; cdr3_aa: CASFAGTGELFF
cdr3_length: 15; d_call: .; j_call: TRBJ2-1; v_call: TRBV19; cdr3_nt: TGTGCCAGTAGTATGGTCGGGAGCTCCTACAATGAGCAGTTCTTC; cdr3_aa: CASSMVGSSYNEQFF
cdr3_length: 16; d_call: TRBD2; j_call: TRBJ2-3; v_call: TRBV11-2; cdr3_nt: TGTGCCAGCAGCTCCAGTGGGGGGGGTAGCACAGATACGCAGTATTTT; cdr3_aa: CASSSSGGGSTDTQYF
cdr3_length: 14; d_call: TRBD1; j_call: TRBJ2-4; v_call: TRBV7-9; cdr3_nt: TGTGCCAGCAGCTTGGGGACAGCGCCGGCGGTTCAGTACTTC; cdr3_aa: CASSLGTAPAVQYF
cdr3_length: 14; d_call: .; j_call: TRBJ2-5; v_call: TRBV4-1; cdr3_nt: TGCGCCAGCAGCTATACAGGTACCCAAGAGACCCAGTACTTC; cdr3_aa: CASSYTGTQETQYF
cdr3_length: 15; d_call: .; j_call: TRBJ2-1; v_call: TRBV30; cdr3_nt: TGTGCCTGGAGTGTAAAAACTAGACATTACAATGAGCAGTTCTTC; cdr3_aa: CAWSVKTRHYNEQFF
cdr3_length: 15; d_call: .; j_call: TRBJ2-2; v_call: TRBV6-5; cdr3_nt: TGTGCCAGCAGTTTCGAGCATCTTAGCACCGGGGAGCTGTTTTTT; cdr3_aa: CASSFEHLSTGELFF
cdr3_length: 16; d_call: TRBD2; j_call: TRBJ2-7; v_call: TRBV7-9; cdr3_nt: TGTGCCAGCAGCCCAACGGGGCTAGCGGTATCCTACGAGCAGTACTTC; cdr3_aa: CASSPTGLAVSYEQYF
cdr3_length: 13; d_call: .; j_call: TRBJ1-5; v_call: TRBV27; cdr3_nt: TGTGCCAGCAGTTTGGGGCCTAGTCAGCCCCAGCATTTT; cdr3_aa: CASSLGPSQPQHF
cdr3_length: 13; d_call: .; j_call: TRBJ2-7; v_call: TRBV5-5; cdr3_nt: TGTGCCAGCAGCTTGGATGTCTACTACGAGCAGTACTTC; cdr3_aa: CASSLDVYYEQYF
cdr3_length: 14; d_call: .; j_call: TRBJ2-2; v_call: TRBV6-5; cdr3_nt: TGTGCCAGCAGTTTTGGACAGTACACCGGGGAGCTGTTTTTT; cdr3_aa: CASSFGQYTGELFF
cdr3_length: 14; d_call: .; j_call: TRBJ2-7; v_call: TRBV6-5; cdr3_nt: TGTGCCAGCAGTCAATCGACAGGTACCTACGAGCAGTACTTC; cdr3_aa: CASSQSTGTYEQYF
cdr3_length: 19; d_call: .; j_call: TRBJ2-7; v_call: TRBV21-1; cdr3_nt: TGTGCCAGCAGCAAACTCCCGATCCCAAGACTAGCGGACTCCTACGAGCAGTACTTC; cdr3_aa: CASSKLPIPRLADSYEQYF
cdr3_length: 14; d_call: .; j_call: TRBJ2-7; v_call: TRBV27; cdr3_nt: TGTGCCAGCAGTCCGGGGCAGCGGACTTACGAGCAGTACTTC; cdr3_aa: CASSPGQRTYEQYF
cdr3_length: 14; d_call: TRBD2; j_call: TRBJ2-1; v_call: TRBV9; cdr3_nt: TGTGCCAGCAGCCCGGGGGGGACTCCCAATGAGCAGTTCTTC; cdr3_aa: CASSPGGTPNEQFF
cdr3_length: 12; d_call: .; j_call: TRBJ1-1; v_call: TRBV11-2; cdr3_nt: TGTGCCAGCAGCTTAGTTCACACTGAAGCTTTCTTT; cdr3_aa: CASSLVHTEAFF
cdr3_length: 14; d_call: TRBD1; j_call: TRBJ2-7; v_call: TRBV5-4; cdr3_nt: TGTGCCAGCAGCGATACCCAGGGGGCCTACGAGCAGTACTTC; cdr3_aa: CASSDTQGAYEQYF
cdr3_length: 12; d_call: .; j_call: TRBJ2-3; v_call: TRBV19; cdr3_nt: TGTGCCAGTAGTATAGGAGGAGATACGCAGTATTTT; cdr3_aa: CASSIGGDTQYF